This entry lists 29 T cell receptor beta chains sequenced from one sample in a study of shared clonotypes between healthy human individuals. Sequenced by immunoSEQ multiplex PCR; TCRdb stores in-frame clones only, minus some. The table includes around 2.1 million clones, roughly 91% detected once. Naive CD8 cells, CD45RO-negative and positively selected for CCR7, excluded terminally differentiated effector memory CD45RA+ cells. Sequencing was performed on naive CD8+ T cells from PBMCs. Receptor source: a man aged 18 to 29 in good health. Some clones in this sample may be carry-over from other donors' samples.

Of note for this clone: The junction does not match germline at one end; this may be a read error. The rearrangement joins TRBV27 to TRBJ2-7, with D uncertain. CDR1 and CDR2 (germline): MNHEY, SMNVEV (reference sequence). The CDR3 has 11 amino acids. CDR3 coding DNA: TGTGCCAGCGCCCGAGGACGAGAGCTGTACTTC. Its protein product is CASARGRELYF.

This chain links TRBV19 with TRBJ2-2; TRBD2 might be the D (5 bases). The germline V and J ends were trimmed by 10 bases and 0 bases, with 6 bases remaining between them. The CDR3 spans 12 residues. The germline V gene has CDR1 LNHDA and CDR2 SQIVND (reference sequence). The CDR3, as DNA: TGTGCCAAACTAGCGAACACCGGGGAGCTGTTTTTT. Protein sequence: CAKLANTGELFF.

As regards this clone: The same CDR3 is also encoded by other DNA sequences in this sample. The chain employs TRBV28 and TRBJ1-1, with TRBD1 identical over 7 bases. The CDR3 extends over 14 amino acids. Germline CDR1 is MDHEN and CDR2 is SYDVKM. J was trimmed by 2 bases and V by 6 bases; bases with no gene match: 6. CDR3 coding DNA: TGTGCCAGCAGCTTGACAGGGTCAAACACTGAAGCTTTCTTT. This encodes CASSLTGSNTEAFF.

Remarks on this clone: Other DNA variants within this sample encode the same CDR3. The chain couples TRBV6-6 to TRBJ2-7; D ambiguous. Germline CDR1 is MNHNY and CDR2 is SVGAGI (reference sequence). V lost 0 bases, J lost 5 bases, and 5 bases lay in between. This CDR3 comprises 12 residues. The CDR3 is CASSYSRNEQYF. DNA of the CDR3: TGTGCCAGCAGTTACTCGAGGAACGAGCAGTACTTC.

DNA of the CDR3: TGTGCCAGTAGCCTGATGGGCGAGCAGTACTTC. Encoded protein: CASSLMGEQYF. V usage is TRBV19 and J usage is TRBJ2-7; D ambiguous. With 6 bases removed from V and 6 bases from J, the gap between germline ends came to 9 bases. This CDR3 comprises 11 residues. Germline V gene data show CDR1 as LNHDA and CDR2 as SQIVND (reference sequence).

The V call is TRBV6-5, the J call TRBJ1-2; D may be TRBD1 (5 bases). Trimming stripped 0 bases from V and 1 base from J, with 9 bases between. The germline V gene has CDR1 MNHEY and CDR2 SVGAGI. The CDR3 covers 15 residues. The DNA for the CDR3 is TGTGCCAGCAGTTACTCGGGCAGGGATAACTATGGCTACACCTTC. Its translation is CASSYSGRDNYGYTF.

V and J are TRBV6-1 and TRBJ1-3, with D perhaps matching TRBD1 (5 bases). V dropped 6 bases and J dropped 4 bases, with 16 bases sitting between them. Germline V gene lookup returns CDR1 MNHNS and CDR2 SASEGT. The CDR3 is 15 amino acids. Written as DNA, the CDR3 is TGTGCCAGCAGCCGGCGTTCAGGGTCGGGAAACACCATATATTTT. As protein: CASSRRSGSGNTIYF.

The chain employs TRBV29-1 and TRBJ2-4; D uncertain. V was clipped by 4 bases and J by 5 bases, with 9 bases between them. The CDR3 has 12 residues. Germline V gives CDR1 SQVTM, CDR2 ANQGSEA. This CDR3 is CSVVFPQNIQYF. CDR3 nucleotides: TGCAGCGTTGTCTTTCCCCAAAACATTCAGTACTTC.

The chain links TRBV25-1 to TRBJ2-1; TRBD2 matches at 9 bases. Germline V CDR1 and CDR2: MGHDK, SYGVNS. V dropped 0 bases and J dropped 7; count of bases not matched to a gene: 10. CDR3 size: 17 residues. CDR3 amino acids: CASSEYGREGFRNEQFF. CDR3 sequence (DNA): TGTGCCAGCAGTGAATATGGGCGGGAGGGTTTTAGGAATGAGCAGTTCTTC. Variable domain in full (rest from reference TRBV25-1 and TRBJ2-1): EADIYQTPRYLVIGTGKKITLECSQTMGHDKMYWYQQDPGMELHLIHYSYGVNSTEKGDLSSESTVSRIRTEHFPLTLESARPSHTSQYLCASSEYGREGFRNEQFFGPGTRLTVL.

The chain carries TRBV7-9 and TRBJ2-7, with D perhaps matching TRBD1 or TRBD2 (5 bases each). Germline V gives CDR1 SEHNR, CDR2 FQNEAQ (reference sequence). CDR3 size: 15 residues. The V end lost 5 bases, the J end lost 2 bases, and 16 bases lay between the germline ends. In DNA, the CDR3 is TGTGCCAGCAGCCCCACCGCCGGGACCGCCTACGAGCAGTACTTC. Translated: CASSPTAGTAYEQYF.

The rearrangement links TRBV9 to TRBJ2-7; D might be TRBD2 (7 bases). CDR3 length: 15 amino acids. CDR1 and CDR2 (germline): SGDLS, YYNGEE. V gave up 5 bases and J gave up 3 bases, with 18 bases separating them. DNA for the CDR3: TGTGCCAGCAGGCCCGGGGGCGGGAGTGACTACGAGCAGTACTTC. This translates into CASRPGGGSDYEQYF.

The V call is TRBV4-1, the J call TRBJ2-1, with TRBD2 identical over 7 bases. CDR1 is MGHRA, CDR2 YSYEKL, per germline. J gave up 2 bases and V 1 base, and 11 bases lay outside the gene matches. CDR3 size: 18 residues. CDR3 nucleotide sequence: TGCGCCAGCAGCCAAGGGCGCGCTAGCGGACGAGCCTACAATGAGCAGTTCTTC. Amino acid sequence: CASSQGRASGRAYNEQFF.

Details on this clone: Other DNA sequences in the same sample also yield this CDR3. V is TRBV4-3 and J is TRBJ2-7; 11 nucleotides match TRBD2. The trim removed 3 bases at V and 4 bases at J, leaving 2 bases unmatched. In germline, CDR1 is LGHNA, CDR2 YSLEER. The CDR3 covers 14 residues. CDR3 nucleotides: TGCGCCAGCAGCCAGGGACTAGCGGTTTACGAGCAGTACTTC. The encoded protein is CASSQGLAVYEQYF.

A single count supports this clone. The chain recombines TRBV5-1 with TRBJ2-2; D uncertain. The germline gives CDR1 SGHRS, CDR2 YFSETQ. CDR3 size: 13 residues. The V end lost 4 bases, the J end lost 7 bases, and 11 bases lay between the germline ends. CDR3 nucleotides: TGCGCCAGCAGCCCAAGTTTCGGCGGGGAGCTGTTTTTT. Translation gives CASSPSFGGELFF.

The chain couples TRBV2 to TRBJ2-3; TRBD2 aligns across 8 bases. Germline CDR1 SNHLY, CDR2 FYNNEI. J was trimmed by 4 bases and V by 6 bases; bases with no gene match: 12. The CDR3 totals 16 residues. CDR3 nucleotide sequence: TGTGCCAGCAGCGACCGTAGCCTAGCGGGCCCAGATACGCAGTATTTT. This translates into CASSDRSLAGPDTQYF.

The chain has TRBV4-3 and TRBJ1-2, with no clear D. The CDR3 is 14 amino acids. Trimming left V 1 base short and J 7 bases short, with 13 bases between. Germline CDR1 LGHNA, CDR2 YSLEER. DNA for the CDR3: TGCGCCAGCAGCCAAGTTCGCCTTCCCATTGGCTACACCTTC. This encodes CASSQVRLPIGYTF.

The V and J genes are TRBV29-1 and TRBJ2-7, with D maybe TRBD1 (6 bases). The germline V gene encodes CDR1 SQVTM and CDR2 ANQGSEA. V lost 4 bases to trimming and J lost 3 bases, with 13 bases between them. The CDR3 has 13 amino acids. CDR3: CSVVQTGYYEQYF. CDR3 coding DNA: TGCAGCGTTGTTCAGACAGGTTACTACGAGCAGTACTTC.

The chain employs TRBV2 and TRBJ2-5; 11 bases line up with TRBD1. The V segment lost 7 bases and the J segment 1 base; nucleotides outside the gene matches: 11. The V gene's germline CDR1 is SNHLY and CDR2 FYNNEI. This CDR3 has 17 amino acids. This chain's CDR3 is CASTHTSGTGGQETQYF. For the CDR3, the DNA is TGTGCCAGCACCCACACCTCCGGGACAGGGGGCCAAGAGACCCAGTACTTC.

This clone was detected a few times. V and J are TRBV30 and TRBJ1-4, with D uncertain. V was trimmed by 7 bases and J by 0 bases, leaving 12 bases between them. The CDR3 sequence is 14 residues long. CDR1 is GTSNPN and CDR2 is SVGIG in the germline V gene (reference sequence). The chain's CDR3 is CALIGETTNEKLFF. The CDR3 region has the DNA TGTGCCTTGATCGGAGAAACAACTAATGAAAAACTGTTTTTT.

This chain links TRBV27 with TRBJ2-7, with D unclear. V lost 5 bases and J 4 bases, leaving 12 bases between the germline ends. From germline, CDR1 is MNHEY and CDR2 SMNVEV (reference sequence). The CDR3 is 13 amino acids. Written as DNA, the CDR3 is TGTGCCAGCAGTGCCCCCTATACGTACGAGCAGTACTTC. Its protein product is CASSAPYTYEQYF.

The CDR3 DNA follows: TGTGCCAGCAGCGCGACAGGGACAGATACGCAGTATTTT. This gives the protein CASSATGTDTQYF. V usage is TRBV7-6 and J usage is TRBJ2-3; 7 bases are a match to TRBD1. V shed 5 bases, J shed 3 bases, and the junction held 2 bases outside the gene matches. Germline V gene sequence: CDR1 SGHVS, CDR2 FNYEAQ. The CDR3 spans 13 residues.

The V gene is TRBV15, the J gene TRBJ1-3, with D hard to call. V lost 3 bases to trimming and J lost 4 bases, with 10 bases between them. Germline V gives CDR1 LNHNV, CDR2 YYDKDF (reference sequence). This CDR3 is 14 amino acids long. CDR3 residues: CATSRRGLGNTIYF. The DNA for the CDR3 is TGTGCCACCAGCAGGCGAGGACTGGGAAACACCATATATTTT.

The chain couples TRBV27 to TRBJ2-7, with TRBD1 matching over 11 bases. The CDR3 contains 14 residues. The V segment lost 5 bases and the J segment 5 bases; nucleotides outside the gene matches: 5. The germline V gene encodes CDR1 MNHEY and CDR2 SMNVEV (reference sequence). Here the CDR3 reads CASSRGTGGHEQYF. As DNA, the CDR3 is TGTGCCAGCAGTCGTGGGACAGGGGGGCACGAGCAGTACTTC.

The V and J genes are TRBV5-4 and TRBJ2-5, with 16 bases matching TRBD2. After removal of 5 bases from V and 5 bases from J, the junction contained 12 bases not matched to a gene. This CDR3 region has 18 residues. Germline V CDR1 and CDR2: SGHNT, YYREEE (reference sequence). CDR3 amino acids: CASRPSPGLAGGGETQYF. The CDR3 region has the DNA TGTGCCAGCAGGCCCAGTCCGGGACTAGCGGGAGGGGGGGAGACCCAGTACTTC.

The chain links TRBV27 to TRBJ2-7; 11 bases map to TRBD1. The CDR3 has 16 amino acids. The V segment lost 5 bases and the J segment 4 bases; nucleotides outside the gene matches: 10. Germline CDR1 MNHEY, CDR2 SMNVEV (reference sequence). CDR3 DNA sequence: TGTGCCAGCAGTCTAATCTCGGGACAGGGGGTGTACGAGCAGTACTTC. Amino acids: CASSLISGQGVYEQYF.

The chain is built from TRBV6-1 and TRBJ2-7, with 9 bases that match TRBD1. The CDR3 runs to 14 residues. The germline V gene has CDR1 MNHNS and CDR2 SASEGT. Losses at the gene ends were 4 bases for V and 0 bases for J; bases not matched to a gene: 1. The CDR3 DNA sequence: TGTGCCAGCAGTGTACAGGGGGCCTCCTACGAGCAGTACTTC. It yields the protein CASSVQGASYEQYF.

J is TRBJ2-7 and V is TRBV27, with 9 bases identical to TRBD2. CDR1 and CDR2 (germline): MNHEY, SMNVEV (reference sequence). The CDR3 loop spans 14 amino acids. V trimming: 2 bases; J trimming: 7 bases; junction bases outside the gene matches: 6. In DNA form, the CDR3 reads TGTGCCAGCAGTTTAGGCGGGAGGGTTCGGGAGCAGTACTTC. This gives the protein CASSLGGRVREQYF.

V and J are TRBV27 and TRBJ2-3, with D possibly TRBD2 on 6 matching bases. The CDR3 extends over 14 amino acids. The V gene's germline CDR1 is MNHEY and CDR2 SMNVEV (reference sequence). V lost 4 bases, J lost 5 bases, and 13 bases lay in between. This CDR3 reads CASSWAIGGDTQYF. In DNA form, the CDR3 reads TGTGCCAGCAGTTGGGCAATCGGGGGAGATACGCAGTATTTT.

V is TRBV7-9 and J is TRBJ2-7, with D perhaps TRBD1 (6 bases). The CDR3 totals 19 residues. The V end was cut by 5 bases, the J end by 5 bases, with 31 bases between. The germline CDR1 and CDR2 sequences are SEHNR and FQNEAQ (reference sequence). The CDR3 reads CASSPPRDTGPLPGHEQYF. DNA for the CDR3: TGTGCCAGCAGCCCGCCCCGGGACACCGGACCGCTCCCCGGGCACGAGCAGTACTTC. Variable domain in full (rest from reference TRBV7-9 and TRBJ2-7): DTGVSQNPRHKITKRGQNVTFRCDPISEHNRLYWYRQTLGQGPEFLTYFQNEAQLEKSRLLSDRFSAERPKGSFSTLEIQRTEQGDSAMYLCASSPPRDTGPLPGHEQYFGPGTRLTVT.